Below are 25 T cell receptor beta chains sequenced from a single sample in a study of blood T cell repertoires in COVID-19. Sequencing was performed with immunoSEQ multiplex PCR; in TCRdb, only in-frame clones are kept and a portion is missing. The sample includes 130,000 to 150,000 clones, 80% to 90% of them seen just once. Material for sequencing was peripheral blood. The receptors were gathered from a man aged 50 or older who had recovered from COVID-19.

The V call is TRBV6-5, the J call TRBJ2-7; possible D gene TRBD1, 6 bases. CDR3 length: 14 amino acids. CDR1 and CDR2 from the germline V gene are MNHEY and SVGAGI. V lost 5 bases and J lost 2, with 13 bases in between. The CDR3 region is CASSPDRKTYEQYF. The CDR3 DNA reads as TGTGCCAGCAGTCCGGACAGAAAGACCTACGAGCAGTACTTC.

The table lists this clone with a few counts. The gene calls are TRBV11-3 and TRBJ2-2; D gene uncertain. The germline V gene has CDR1 SGHNT and CDR2 YENEEA. The CDR3 has 16 residues. The V end was cut by 7 bases, the J end by 1 base, with 16 bases between. The CDR3 region has the DNA TGTGCCAGCACCTCCGTAGGTCAGCGGAACACCGGGGAGCTGTTTTTT. Its translation: CASTSVGQRNTGELFF.

The chain employs TRBV2 and TRBJ1-4; unclear D gene. Trimming cost V 0 bases and J 4 bases, with 12 bases left between them. Germline assignment: CDR1 SNHLY and CDR2 FYNNEI. The CDR3 is 16 amino acids. CDR3 bases: TGTGCCAGCAGTGAAGCTTTCGGGGTGGGTAATGAAAAACTGTTTTTT. Translation: CASSEAFGVGNEKLFF.

The chain employs TRBV4-1 and TRBJ2-1, with D maybe TRBD2 (7 bases). The CDR3 extends over 17 amino acids. Per germline, CDR1 MGHRA and CDR2 YSYEKL. V was cut by 0 bases and J by 2 bases, with 14 bases left in between. The CDR3 reads CASSQDFGGGPYNEQFF. The CDR3 DNA reads TGCGCCAGCAGCCAAGATTTTGGGGGGGGGCCCTACAATGAGCAGTTCTTC.

In this sample, this clone turned up a few times. J is TRBJ1-5 and V is TRBV30, with 8 bases aligning to TRBD1. Germline lookup yields CDR1 GTSNPN and CDR2 SVGIG (reference sequence). The CDR3 contains 14 residues. V lost 4 bases and J lost 6; bases outside the gene matches: 8. CDR3 loop: CAWTRQGTSQPQHF. In DNA form, the CDR3 reads TGTGCCTGGACTAGACAGGGGACTTCTCAGCCCCAGCATTTT.

The chain uses TRBV19 and TRBJ2-1; D is perhaps TRBD2 (6 bases). V was shortened by 1 base and J by 4 bases, with 11 bases between the two germline ends. The CDR3 length is 15 residues. Germline-derived CDR1 and CDR2 are LNHDA and SQIVND (reference sequence). CDR3 nucleotide sequence: TGTGCCAGTAGTATAGGCGGGGCGGGGTACAATGAGCAGTTCTTC. Its translation: CASSIGGAGYNEQFF.

In this sample, this clone turned up many times. The chain couples TRBV12-3 or TRBV12-4 to TRBJ1-2, with a possible D match to TRBD1 (5 bases). This CDR3 is built from 13 residues. Trimming cost V 4 bases and J 6 bases, with 12 bases left between them. The CDR3 reads CASSYRQPHGYTF. The CDR3 DNA reads as TGTGCCAGCAGTTATCGACAGCCTCATGGCTACACCTTC.

The chain carries TRBV12-3 or TRBV12-4 and TRBJ2-1; no definite D call. The CDR3 has 13 amino acids. Trimming shortened V by 1 base and J by 6 bases, and 7 bases separated the two germline ends. CDR3 residues: CASSLGQVNEQFF. The CDR3 bases are TGTGCCAGCAGTTTAGGGCAGGTCAATGAGCAGTTCTTC.

This chain joins TRBV5-1 and TRBJ2-7, with D maybe TRBD1 (6 bases). This CDR3 comprises 17 residues. V lost 0 bases and J 2 bases, leaving 18 bases between the germline ends. Germline values: CDR1 SGHRS, CDR2 YFSETQ. Here the CDR3 reads CASSLGVGGGITYEQYF. The CDR3 DNA follows: TGCGCCAGCAGCTTGGGTGTAGGTGGGGGCATAACCTACGAGCAGTACTTC.

This rearrangement joins TRBV7-2 to TRBJ2-7; 8 bases align to TRBD1. This CDR3 is built from 15 residues. Trimming at V came to 3 bases and at J to 5 bases, leaving 9 bases not matched to a gene. Germline lookup yields CDR1 SGHTA and CDR2 FQGNSA. The CDR3 bases are TGTGCCAGCAGCTTCCTGATTGGGACAGGTAACGAGCAGTACTTC. It specifies CASSFLIGTGNEQYF.

The chain combines TRBV3-1 (or the pseudogene TRBV3-2) with TRBJ2-5; D perhaps matches TRBD2 (5 bases). Trimming took 1 base from V and 5 from J, leaving 14 bases between them. CDR3 size: 15 residues. The V gene's germline CDR1 is LGHDT and CDR2 YNNKEL (reference sequence). The CDR3 DNA sequence: TGTGCCAGCAGCCAAGGGTGGGCTAGCCCCGAGACCCAGTACTTC. Translation: CASSQGWASPETQYF.

The genes are TRBV3-1 (or the pseudogene TRBV3-2) and TRBJ1-1; possible D gene TRBD1, 5 bases. The CDR3 runs to 13 residues. CDR1 is LGHDT and CDR2 is YNNKEL in the germline V gene (reference sequence). Trimming took off 5 bases at V and 0 bases at J, with 7 bases between the two ends. The CDR3 sequence is CASSAGVNTEAFF. CDR3 nucleotides: TGTGCCAGCAGCGCGGGGGTGAACACTGAAGCTTTCTTT.

The chain joins TRBV11-2 to TRBJ1-6, with D possibly being TRBD1 (6 bases). Trimming pared 3 bases from V and 7 bases from J, leaving 22 bases between. The CDR3 sequence is 18 residues long. Germline V lookup: CDR1 SGHAT, CDR2 FQNNGV. The CDR3 DNA is TGTGCCAGCAGCTTGTCCCCGGACAGCCGAGACGTCAATTCACCCCTCCACTTT. It specifies CASSLSPDSRDVNSPLHF.

V and J are TRBV19 and TRBJ2-7; perhaps TRBD2 as D (5 bases). With 7 bases removed from V and 0 bases from J, the gap between germline ends came to 7 bases. The CDR3 spans 12 residues. Germline loops: CDR1 LNHDA, CDR2 SQIVND (reference sequence). The CDR3 reads CASTGNSYEQYF. The CDR3 coding sequence is TGTGCCAGTACGGGAAACTCCTACGAGCAGTACTTC.

The rearrangement uses TRBV5-1 and TRBJ1-2, with 7 bases identical to TRBD1. The junction had 4 bases not matched to a gene; V was cut back by 3 bases and J by 2 bases. The germline V gene encodes CDR1 SGHRS and CDR2 YFSETQ. CDR3 length: 14 amino acids. CDR3 coding DNA: TGCGCCAGCAGCTCAAAACAGGGGAACTATGGCTACACCTTC. Its translation: CASSSKQGNYGYTF.

The CDR3 protein is CASSLWDRGDYGYTF. For the CDR3, the DNA is TGTGCCAGCAGCTTATGGGACAGGGGTGACTATGGCTACACCTTC. The rearrangement uses TRBV7-8 and TRBJ1-2; TRBD1 aligns across 10 bases. Per the germline V gene, CDR1 is SGHVS and CDR2 is FQNEAQ. V gave up 2 bases and J gave up 3 bases; unmatched junction bases: 3. This CDR3 comprises 15 residues.

The chain uses TRBV4-3 and TRBJ2-5; D is unresolved. This CDR3 contains 16 residues. V shed 3 bases and J shed 4 bases, with 18 bases lying between them. Germline loops: CDR1 LGHNA, CDR2 YSLEER. CDR3 sequence: CASSHPGSIVRETQYF. In nucleotides, the CDR3 is TGCGCCAGCAGCCACCCCGGGTCCATAGTGAGAGAGACCCAGTACTTC.

The chain carries TRBV7-2 and TRBJ2-2, with 9 positions matching TRBD2. CDR1 and CDR2 (germline): SGHTA, FQGNSA. This CDR3 has 17 amino acids. J was trimmed by 6 bases and V by 1 base; bases with no gene match: 9. As DNA, the CDR3 is TGTGCCAGCAGCTTAGTAGGCTCCGGCGGGGGGGCCGGGGAGCTGTTTTTT. This gives the protein CASSLVGSGGGAGELFF.

The chain combines TRBV15 with TRBJ1-5, with 9 bases aligning to TRBD1. Germline V gene data show CDR1 as LNHNV and CDR2 as YYDKDF (reference sequence). CDR3 length: 17 residues. J was trimmed by 2 bases and V by 3 bases; bases with no gene match: 8. CDR3 amino acids: CATSRYTGGGGNQPQHF. In DNA, the CDR3 is TGTGCCACCAGCAGGTATACAGGGGGCGGTGGCAATCAGCCCCAGCATTTT.

The gene calls are TRBV25-1 and TRBJ2-7; 7 bases map to TRBD2. CDR3 length equals 16 residues. Germline CDR1 is MGHDK and CDR2 is SYGVNS. Unmatched junction bases numbered 14, after V lost 4 bases and J lost 5 bases. In DNA, the CDR3 is TGTGCCAGCAGTGGGGGGGGACTCCAGGGAAAAAACGAGCAGTACTTC. It encodes CASSGGGLQGKNEQYF.

This chain connects TRBV7-2 to TRBJ2-7; D not resolved. The CDR3 totals 12 residues. V lost 5 bases to trimming and J lost 6 bases, with 11 bases between them. Germline V CDR1 and CDR2: SGHTA, FQGNSA. The CDR3 DNA follows: TGTGCCAGCAGCCGTCCGGTCTCCGAGCAGTACTTC. Its protein product is CASSRPVSEQYF.

The chain is built from TRBV5-1 and TRBJ1-2; weak D call: TRBD1 (5 bases). The CDR3 has 12 residues. The V gene lost 2 bases and the J gene lost 6 bases, with 8 bases spanning the gap. The V gene's germline CDR1 is SGHRS and CDR2 YFSETQ. CDR3 amino acids: CASSFSGHGYTF. DNA of the CDR3: TGCGCCAGCAGCTTCTCAGGGCATGGCTACACCTTC.

V gene TRBV30 combines with J gene TRBJ1-4, with D maybe TRBD1 (5 bases). The length of the CDR3 is 14 residues. Deletions cut 2 bases from V and 7 bases from J, with 14 bases between. Per germline, CDR1 GTSNPN and CDR2 SVGIG (reference sequence). CDR3 region: CAWSWEGRSEKLFF. The CDR3 bases are TGTGCCTGGAGTTGGGAGGGGCGTAGTGAAAAACTGTTTTTT.

The rearrangement joins TRBV6-5 to TRBJ2-5, with TRBD2 as a possible D gene (5 bases). Germline V gene sequence: CDR1 MNHEY, CDR2 SVGAGI. V gave up 0 bases and J gave up 2 bases, with 10 bases separating them. There are 15 residues in the CDR3. CDR3 protein: CASSYSGGLQETQYF. The CDR3 DNA reads as TGTGCCAGCAGTTACTCGGGCGGGCTTCAAGAGACCCAGTACTTC.

The chain has TRBV3-1 (or the pseudogene TRBV3-2) and TRBJ1-5, with D possibly matching TRBD1 (6 bases). CDR1 and CDR2 from the germline V gene are LGHDT and YNNKEL (reference sequence). V lost 4 bases and J lost 7, with 14 bases in between. CDR3 length equals 14 residues. The CDR3 DNA follows: TGTGCCAGCAGCCCCGCGGGGGCCTGGCAGCCCCAGCATTTT. Residues: CASSPAGAWQPQHF.